The 21 T cell receptor beta chains below were found in one sample sequenced in a study of technical replicates of blood from several donors. Generated by immunoSEQ multiplex PCR, the TCRdb table keeps only in-frame clones and is missing some. Here the sample spans 70,000 to 95,000 clones, more than 85% being singletons. What was sequenced was T cells isolated from PBMCs. These receptors were taken from a human donor in good health. Some clones in this sample may be carry-over from other donors' samples.

V and J are TRBV9 and TRBJ1-2, with D possibly TRBD1 on 6 matching bases. The germline V and J ends were trimmed by 6 bases and 8 bases, with 17 bases remaining between them. CDR3 length: 13 residues. Germline V CDR1 and CDR2: SGDLS, YYNGEE. The DNA of the CDR3 is TGTGCCAGCACCCACCAGGGACAAGGAGGCTACACCTTC. Amino acid sequence: CASTHQGQGGYTF.

This rearrangement joins TRBV30 to TRBJ1-2; 7 bases fit TRBD1. The CDR3 totals 13 residues. Germline values: CDR1 GTSNPN, CDR2 SVGIG (reference sequence). Trimming cost V 3 bases and J 5 bases; bases outside gene matches: 6. The CDR3: CAWSPDRPYGYTF. As DNA, the CDR3 is TGTGCCTGGAGCCCGGACAGGCCTTATGGCTACACCTTC. Using reference TRBV30 and TRBJ1-2 for the parts outside the CDR3, the full variable domain is SQTIHQWPATLVQPVGSPLSLECTVEGTSNPNLYWYRQAAGRGLQLLFYSVGIGQISSEVPQNLSASRPQDRQFILSSKKLLLSDSGFYLCAWSPDRPYGYTFGSGTRLTVV.

The chain couples TRBV28 to TRBJ1-1; tentatively, D is TRBD1 (5 bases). Trimming removed 8 bases from V and 1 base from J, with 5 bases in between. The CDR3 has 11 residues. Germline V gene lookup returns CDR1 MDHEN and CDR2 SYDVKM. The CDR3 coding sequence is TGTGCCAGCGGACAGAACACTGAAGCTTTCTTT. It encodes CASGQNTEAFF.

The chain links TRBV27 to TRBJ2-2; possible D gene TRBD2, 5 bases. Trimming removed 1 base at V and 6 bases at J, with 6 bases between. Germline values: CDR1 MNHEY, CDR2 SMNVEV (reference sequence). CDR3 size: 13 residues. The CDR3 region is CASSLWGAGELFF. CDR3 DNA sequence: TGTGCCAGCAGTTTATGGGGAGCCGGGGAGCTGTTTTTT.

The CDR3 spells CASSQVSGGPTDEQFF. CDR3 DNA sequence: TGTGCCAGCAGCCAAGTCTCGGGAGGGCCTACGGATGAGCAGTTCTTC. This chain links TRBV4-2 with TRBJ2-1, with 8 bases aligning to TRBD2. The CDR3 has 16 residues. V was pared by 1 base and J by 8 bases, with 10 bases of the junction left unmatched. The germline CDR1 and CDR2 sequences are LGHNA and YNFKEQ.

This sequence joins TRBV10-3 and TRBJ2-5, with D perhaps matching TRBD1 (6 bases). The CDR3 contains 13 residues. Between the trimmed V and J ends, which lost 10 bases and 2 bases, there was a span of 14 bases. From germline, CDR1 is ENHRY and CDR2 SYGVKD. CDR3: CATQQGSQETQYF. The CDR3 DNA is TGTGCCACGCAACAGGGCTCTCAAGAGACCCAGTACTTC.

This clone is a singleton in its sample. The V gene is TRBV28, the J gene TRBJ2-1; TRBD1 might be the D (6 bases). V was clipped by 4 bases and J by 2 bases, with 15 bases between them. This CDR3 comprises 16 residues. The germline gives CDR1 MDHEN, CDR2 SYDVKM. Here the CDR3 DNA reads TGTGCCAGCAGTTCCCCCAGGGGCAAACCCTACAATGAGCAGTTCTTC. Residues: CASSSPRGKPYNEQFF.

CDR3: CASSLRGLDYEQYF. The CDR3 DNA reads TGTGCCAGCAGCCTCAGGGGGCTGGACTACGAGCAGTACTTC. This chain links TRBV14 with TRBJ2-7; 8 positions match TRBD1. After removal of 4 bases from V and 3 bases from J, the junction contained 5 bases not matched to a gene. The CDR3 is made up of 14 amino acids. Germline V gene lookup returns CDR1 SGHDN and CDR2 FVKESK.

This sequence joins TRBV7-2 and TRBJ2-2; 8 bases are shared with TRBD2. J lost 1 base, V lost 1 base, and 5 bases had no gene match. The CDR3 is 17 residues long. CDR1 and CDR2 from the germline V gene are SGHTA and FQGNSA. Here the CDR3 DNA reads TGTGCCAGCAGCTTAGGAATAGCGGGGATGAACACCGGGGAGCTGTTTTTT. It yields the protein CASSLGIAGMNTGELFF. The variable domain in full, completed from reference TRBV7-2 and TRBJ2-2, reads GAGVSQSPSNKVTEKGKDVELRCDPISGHTALYWYRQSLGQGLEFLIYFQGNSAPDKSGLPSDRFSAERTGGSVSTLTIQRTQQEDSAVYLCASSLGIAGMNTGELFFGEGSRLTVL.

V and J are TRBV29-1 and TRBJ1-5, with 9 bases matching TRBD1. Per the germline V gene, CDR1 is SQVTM and CDR2 is ANQGSEA. The CDR3 contains 16 residues. Germline trimming cut 0 bases from V and 5 bases from J; bases unmatched to any gene: 8. CDR3 region: CSVEDLPQGADQPQHF. For the CDR3, the DNA is TGCAGCGTTGAAGATCTCCCACAGGGGGCAGATCAGCCCCAGCATTTT.

This chain links TRBV9 with TRBJ2-7, with a tentative D call TRBD1 (6 bases). Trimming pared 0 bases from V and 3 bases from J, leaving 7 bases between. Germline V gene data show CDR1 as SGDLS and CDR2 as YYNGEE. The CDR3 contains 13 residues. The CDR3 bases are TGTGCCAGCAGCGTAGCGGACAGCTACGAGCAGTACTTC. Translated, it gives CASSVADSYEQYF. The whole variable domain, filled in from reference TRBV9 and TRBJ2-7, reads DSGVTQTPKHLITATGQRVTLRCSPRSGDLSVYWYQQSLDQGLQFLIQYYNGEERAKGNILERFSAQQFPDLHSELNLSSLELGDSALYFCASSVADSYEQYFGPGTRLTVT.

The rearrangement uses TRBV4-3 and TRBJ1-1; D possibly corresponds to TRBD1 (5 bases). V shed 1 base and J shed 8 bases, with 14 bases lying between them. The CDR3 is made up of 14 amino acids. Germline values: CDR1 LGHNA, CDR2 YSLEER. The DNA of the CDR3 is TGCGCCAGCAGCCAAGGGTGGGGGGGTATGGAAGCTTTCTTT. Protein product: CASSQGWGGMEAFF.

The chain recombines TRBV5-1 with TRBJ2-7, with D tentatively TRBD1 (6 bases). The CDR3 length is 15 residues. Trimming pared 2 bases from V and 4 bases from J, leaving 16 bases between. Germline-derived CDR1 and CDR2 are SGHRS and YFSETQ. This chain's CDR3 is CASSFRGGQTYEQYF. CDR3 sequence (DNA): TGCGCCAGCAGCTTCAGGGGCGGACAAACTTACGAGCAGTACTTC.

J is TRBJ1-2 and V is TRBV5-1; unclear D gene. Germline CDR1 reads SGHRS; CDR2 reads YFSETQ. With 0 bases removed from V and 6 bases from J, the gap between germline ends came to 15 bases. This CDR3 region has 15 residues. This CDR3 is CASSLDIVPINGYTF. The CDR3 DNA sequence: TGCGCCAGCAGCTTGGATATAGTCCCAATTAATGGCTACACCTTC.

The CDR3 sequence: CASSARLAFLYNEQFF. CDR3 DNA sequence: TGTGCCAGCAGCGCGAGACTAGCGTTCCTCTACAATGAGCAGTTCTTC. The chain combines TRBV11-2 with TRBJ2-1; TRBD2 aligns across 8 bases. V lost 5 bases, J lost 3 bases, and 9 bases stayed unmatched. CDR1 SGHAT and CDR2 FQNNGV come from the germline V gene. The CDR3 contains 16 residues.

V usage is TRBV7-9 and J usage is TRBJ2-5, with D uncertain. The DNA end lines up better with TRBJ2-7; the J call may be wrong. The CDR3 has 14 amino acids. Germline CDR1 and CDR2: SEHNR and FQNEAQ (reference sequence). CDR3 region: CASSPRLGAYEQYF. The CDR3 coding sequence is TGTGCCAGCAGCCCCAGACTTGGAGCCTACGAGCAGTACTTC.

This rearrangement joins TRBV28 to TRBJ2-7; D may be TRBD1 (6 bases). Deletions cut 2 bases from V and 6 bases from J, with 17 bases between. Germline V gene data show CDR1 as MDHEN and CDR2 as SYDVKM. CDR3 length: 15 residues. CDR3 sequence (DNA): TGTGCCAGCAGTTTACGAGAGACAGGAGCAGCCGAGCAGTACTTC. This codes for CASSLRETGAAEQYF.

The rearrangement links TRBV27 to TRBJ2-2, with D perhaps TRBD2 (7 bases). Trimming took 5 bases from V and 5 from J, leaving 18 bases between them. CDR3 length: 16 residues. Germline CDR1 is MNHEY and CDR2 is SMNVEV (reference sequence). The CDR3 sequence: CASSHPRRGQTGELFF. The CDR3 DNA follows: TGTGCCAGCAGTCACCCACGGCGGGGGCAGACCGGGGAGCTGTTTTTT.

The gene calls are TRBV2 and TRBJ2-7, with 11 positions matching TRBD2. Germline lookup yields CDR1 SNHLY and CDR2 FYNNEI. The J segment lost 7 bases and the V segment lost 7 bases, leaving 9 bases of the junction unmatched. This CDR3 contains 14 residues. The CDR3 DNA reads as TGTGCCAGCACATATCTAGCGGGAGGTAGAGAGCAGTACTTC. It is translated as CASTYLAGGREQYF. Complete variable domain (other parts from reference TRBV2 and TRBJ2-7): EPEVTQTPSHQVTQMGQEVILRCVPISNHLYFYWYRQILGQKVEFLVSFYNNEISEKSEIFDDQFSVERPDGSNFTLKIRSTKLEDSAMYFCASTYLAGGREQYFGPGTRLTVT.

The rearrangement links TRBV30 to TRBJ1-4; possible D gene TRBD1, 5 bases. Germline CDR1 is GTSNPN and CDR2 is SVGIG (reference sequence). Trimming cost V 1 base and J 15 bases, with 15 bases left between them. CDR3 length: 12 residues. The CDR3 bases are TGTGCCTGGAGTGACGCGGGGGGTGAGGTGTTTTTT. It translates to CAWSDAGGEVFF.

CDR3 sequence (DNA): TGTGCCAGTAGTATAGGGGCCAGCATGAACACTGAAGCTTTCTTT. It translates to CASSIGASMNTEAFF. The chain has TRBV19 and TRBJ1-1; D is ambiguous. Trimming took 1 base from V and 0 from J, leaving 9 bases between them. Germline CDR1 and CDR2: LNHDA and SQIVND (reference sequence). The CDR3 has 15 residues.